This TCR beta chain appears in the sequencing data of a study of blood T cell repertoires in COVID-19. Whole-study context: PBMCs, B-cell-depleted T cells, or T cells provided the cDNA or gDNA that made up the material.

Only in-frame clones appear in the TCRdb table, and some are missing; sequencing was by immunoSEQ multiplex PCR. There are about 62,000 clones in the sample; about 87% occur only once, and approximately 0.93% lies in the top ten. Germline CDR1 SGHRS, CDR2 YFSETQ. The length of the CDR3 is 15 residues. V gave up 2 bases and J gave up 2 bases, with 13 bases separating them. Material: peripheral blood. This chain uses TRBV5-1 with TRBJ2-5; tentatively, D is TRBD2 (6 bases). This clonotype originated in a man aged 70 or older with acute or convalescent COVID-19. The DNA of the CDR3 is TGCGCCAGCAGCTTTAGCGGAGGGGATCAAGAGACCCAGTACTTC. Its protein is CASSFSGGDQETQYF.